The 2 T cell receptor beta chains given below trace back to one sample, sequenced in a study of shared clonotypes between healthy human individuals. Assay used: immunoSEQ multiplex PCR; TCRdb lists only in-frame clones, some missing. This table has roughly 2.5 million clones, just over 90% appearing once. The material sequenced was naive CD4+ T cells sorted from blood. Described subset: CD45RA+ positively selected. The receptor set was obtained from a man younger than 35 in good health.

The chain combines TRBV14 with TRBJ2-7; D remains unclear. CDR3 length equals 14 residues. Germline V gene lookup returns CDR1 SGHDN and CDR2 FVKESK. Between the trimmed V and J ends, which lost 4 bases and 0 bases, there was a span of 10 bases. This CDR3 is CASSRTGRSYEQYF. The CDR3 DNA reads TGTGCCAGCAGCCGGACGGGCCGCTCCTACGAGCAGTACTTC.

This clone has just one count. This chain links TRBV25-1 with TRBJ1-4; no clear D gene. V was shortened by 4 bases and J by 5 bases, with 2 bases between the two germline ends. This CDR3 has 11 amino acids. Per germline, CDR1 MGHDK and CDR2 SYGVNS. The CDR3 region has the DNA TGTGCCAGCAGTGCCAATGAAAAACTGTTTTTT. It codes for CASSANEKLFF. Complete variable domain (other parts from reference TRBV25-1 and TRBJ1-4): EADIYQTPRYLVIGTGKKITLECSQTMGHDKMYWYQQDPGMELHLIHYSYGVNSTEKGDLSSESTVSRIRTEHFPLTLESARPSHTSQYLCASSANEKLFFGSGTQLSVL.